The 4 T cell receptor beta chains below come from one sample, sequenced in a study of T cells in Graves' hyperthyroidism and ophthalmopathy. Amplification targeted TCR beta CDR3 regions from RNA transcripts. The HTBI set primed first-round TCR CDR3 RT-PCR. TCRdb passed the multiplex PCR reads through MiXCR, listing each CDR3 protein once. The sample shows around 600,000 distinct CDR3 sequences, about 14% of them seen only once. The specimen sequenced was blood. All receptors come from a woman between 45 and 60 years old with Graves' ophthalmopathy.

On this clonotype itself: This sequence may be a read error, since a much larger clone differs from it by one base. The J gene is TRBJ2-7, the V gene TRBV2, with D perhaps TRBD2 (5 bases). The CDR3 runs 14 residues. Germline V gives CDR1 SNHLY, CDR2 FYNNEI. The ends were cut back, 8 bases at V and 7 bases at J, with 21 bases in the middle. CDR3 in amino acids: CASGLRAGQVEQYF. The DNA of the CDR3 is TGTGCCAGCGGATTGAGGGCGGGTCAGGTTGAGCAGTACTTC.

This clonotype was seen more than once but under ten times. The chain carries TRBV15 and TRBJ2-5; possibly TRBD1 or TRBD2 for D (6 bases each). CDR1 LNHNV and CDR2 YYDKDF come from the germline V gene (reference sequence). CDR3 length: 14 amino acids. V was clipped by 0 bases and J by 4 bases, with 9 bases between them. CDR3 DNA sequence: TGTGCCACCAGCAGAGACGGGGGCGGAGAGACCCAGTACTTC. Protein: CATSRDGGGETQYF.

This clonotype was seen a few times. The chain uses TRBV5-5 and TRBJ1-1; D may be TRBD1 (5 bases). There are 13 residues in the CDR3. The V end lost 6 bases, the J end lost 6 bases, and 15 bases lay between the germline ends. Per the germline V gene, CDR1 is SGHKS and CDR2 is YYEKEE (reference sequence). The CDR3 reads CASISRGESEAFF. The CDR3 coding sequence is TGTGCCAGCATATCTCGGGGGGAATCTGAAGCTTTCTTT.

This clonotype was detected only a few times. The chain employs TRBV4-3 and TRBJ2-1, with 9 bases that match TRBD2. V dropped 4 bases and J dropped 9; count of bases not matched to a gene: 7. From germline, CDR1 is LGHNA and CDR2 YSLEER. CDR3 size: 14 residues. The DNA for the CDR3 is TGCGCCAGCAGCCTCTGGACTAGCGCGGCTGAGCAGTTCTTC. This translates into CASSLWTSAAEQFF.